These 10 T cell receptor beta chains were all obtained from the same sample, sequenced in a study of T cells in Graves' hyperthyroidism and ophthalmopathy. RNA transcripts served as the template for amplifying TCR beta CDR3 regions. An initial round of RT-PCR targeting the TCR CDR3 relied on the HTBI primer set. MiXCR, run by TCRdb on the multiplex PCR reads, gives a single entry per CDR3 protein. Among hundreds of thousands of distinct CDR3 sequences, 15% to 19% were seen once, and the ten largest hold just under 8%. Sequenced input: blood. The receptors derive from a woman under 30 with Graves' hyperthyroidism.

This clonotype was counted many times. V and J are TRBV20-1 and TRBJ1-2; weak D call: TRBD1 (5 bases). Germline lookup yields CDR1 DFQATT and CDR2 SNEGSKA (reference sequence). The CDR3 extends over 13 amino acids. V was pared by 5 bases and J by 7 bases, with 17 bases between. The CDR3 sequence is CSASDPGRGGYTF. The CDR3, as DNA: TGCAGTGCTTCAGATCCGGGACGCGGTGGCTACACCTTC.

This clonotype was observed many times. The chain joins TRBV28 to TRBJ1-3, with D possibly being TRBD1 (5 bases). With 8 bases removed from V and 5 bases from J, the gap between germline ends came to 13 bases. CDR1 and CDR2 from the germline V gene are MDHEN and SYDVKM. This CDR3 is built from 13 residues. The CDR3, as DNA: TGTGCCAGCTGCAGGACACGCCGAAACACCATATATTTT. It is translated as CASCRTRRNTIYF.

The chain recombines TRBV20-1 with TRBJ1-6, with a possible D match to TRBD1 (6 bases). Germline loops: CDR1 DFQATT, CDR2 SNEGSKA (reference sequence). The CDR3 is made up of 17 amino acids. Trimming stripped 3 bases from V and 7 bases from J, with 22 bases between. The CDR3: CSARDPGRGANNSPLHF. In DNA, the CDR3 is TGCAGTGCTAGGGACCCGGGACGGGGGGCAAACAATTCACCCCTCCACTTT.

The rearrangement uses TRBV28 and TRBJ1-4; D perhaps matches TRBD1 (5 bases). The V gene lost 7 bases and the J gene lost 2 bases, with 14 bases spanning the gap. Germline V gene lookup returns CDR1 MDHEN and CDR2 SYDVKM. The CDR3 covers 15 residues. CDR3 residues: CASILRGLTNEKLFF. CDR3 nucleotide sequence: TGTGCCAGCATCCTCCGGGGACTGACTAATGAAAAACTGTTTTTT.

This clonotype came up many times. The chain combines TRBV11-2 with TRBJ1-6; tentative D call: TRBD1 (5 bases). Trimming removed 5 bases at V and 8 bases at J, with 19 bases between. The CDR3 loop spans 16 amino acids. Germline V CDR1 and CDR2: SGHAT, FQNNGV. CDR3 coding DNA: TGTGCCAGCAGCCGACGAAGGGAGGTCAGGGATTCACCCCTCCACTTT. Residues: CASSRRREVRDSPLHF. The full variable domain, in which reference TRBV11-2 and TRBJ1-6 provide the parts outside the CDR3, is EAGVAQSPRYKIIEKRQSVAFWCNPISGHATLYWYQQILGQGPKLLIQFQNNGVVDDSQLPKDRFSAERLKGVDSTLKIQPAKLEDSAVYLCASSRRREVRDSPLHFGNGTRLTVT.

This clonotype was found many times. The chain joins TRBV20-1 to TRBJ1-6; tentatively, D is TRBD1 (6 bases). V lost 8 bases and J lost 11, with 22 bases in between. The germline V gene has CDR1 DFQATT and CDR2 SNEGSKA (reference sequence). The CDR3 extends over 14 amino acids. This CDR3 reads CSTTPPGGEAPLHF. Here the CDR3 DNA reads TGCAGTACCACCCCCCCCGGGGGCGAAGCACCCCTCCACTTT.

This clonotype was observed at least ten times. V is TRBV7-9 and J is TRBJ1-1; 7 bases match TRBD1. CDR3 size: 15 residues. V shed 4 bases and J 1 base; nucleotides not matched to a gene: 6. Germline V CDR1 and CDR2: SEHNR, FQNEAQ (reference sequence). CDR3 residues: CASSSHRGPNTEAFF. The CDR3 nucleotides are TGTGCCAGCAGCTCGCACAGGGGACCGAACACTGAAGCTTTCTTT.

This clonotype was seen many times. The chain couples TRBV12-3 or TRBV12-4 to TRBJ2-2, with 9 bases lining up with TRBD2. The CDR3 runs 13 residues. V lost 7 bases and J lost 10; bases outside the gene matches: 7. This CDR3 reads CASKRGASEELFF. The DNA of the CDR3 is TGTGCCAGCAAGCGGGGGGCCTCGGAGGAGCTGTTTTTT.

This clonotype was observed many times. This CDR3 reads CASSQGQGQPQHF. The CDR3, as DNA: TGTGCCAGCAGCCAAGGGCAGGGACAGCCCCAGCATTTT. The J gene is TRBJ1-5, the V gene TRBV3-1, with D possibly being TRBD1 (5 bases). V gave up 1 base and J gave up 7 bases, with 8 bases separating them. This CDR3 is built from 13 residues. Looked up from germline, CDR1 is LGHDT and CDR2 is YNNKEL (reference sequence).

This clonotype appeared many times. This rearrangement joins TRBV9 to TRBJ1-4; D gene uncertain. Germline V lookup: CDR1 SGDLS, CDR2 YYNGEE. Trimming stripped 3 bases from V and 0 bases from J, with 9 bases between. The CDR3 has 15 amino acids. The CDR3 loop reads CASSADPTTNEKLFF. Written as DNA, the CDR3 is TGTGCCAGCAGCGCCGATCCGACAACTAATGAAAAACTGTTTTTT.